This is a list of T cell receptor beta chains from one sample in a study of a mutant IDH1 vaccine in newly diagnosed glioma. For these TCRs, the target antigens are not known. This table comes from immunoSEQ multiplex PCR, and its TCRdb copy is limited to in-frame clones, with some not included. The table records more than 30,000 clones, roughly 90% of them present only once. Sequenced material: PBMCs, taken from a glioma patient whose treatment included an IDH1 peptide vaccine. The receptors here all came from a man aged 40-49 years with glioma. CDR3s include the opening cysteine and the closing phenylalanine or tryptophan. D genes are given only for firm matches. Expanded clones are given a class, and other clones once, few, many or no size at all.

-	-	TRBJ2-7	TRBV7-2	CASSLPRSTSSYEQYF	TGTGCCAGCAGCTTACCCAGGTCTACAAGCTCCTACGAGCAGTACTTC
-	TRBD2	TRBJ2-3	TRBV6-1	CASSEGRSGGALKYF	TGTGCCAGCAGTGAAGGGAGGAGCGGGGGGGCCCTAAAGTATTTT
-	-	TRBJ1-3	TRBV28	CASSLLTVGNTIYF	TGTGCCAGCAGTTTACTGACAGTCGGAAACACCATATATTTT
-	-	TRBJ2-1	TRBV10-3	CAISESGPSYNEQFF	TGTGCCATCAGTGAATCGGGGCCTTCCTACAATGAGCAGTTCTTC
-	-	TRBJ1-1	TRBV5-4	CASSLWWGGGTEAFF	TGTGCCAGCAGCTTGTGGTGGGGGGGCGGCACTGAAGCTTTCTTT
-	-	TRBJ1-3	TRBV6-6	CASSSRTDIGNTIYF	TGTGCCAGCAGTTCCCGGACAGATATAGGAAACACCATATATTTT
-	-	TRBJ2-1	TRBV6-1	CASSEGWIGYNEQFF	TGTGCCAGCAGTGAAGGATGGATAGGCTACAATGAGCAGTTCTTC
-	TRBD1	TRBJ2-1	TRBV13	CASSPGGLGRYNEQFF	TGTGCCAGCAGTCCAGGGGGCCTGGGTCGATACAATGAGCAGTTCTTC
-	TRBD1	TRBJ1-1	TRBV5-8	CASRATGTGMNTEAFF	TGTGCCAGCAGAGCAACCGGGACAGGGATGAACACTGAAGCTTTCTTT
-	-	TRBJ1-6	TRBV10-1	CASRQGLNSPLHF	TGCGCCAGCAGGCAGGGACTTAATTCACCCCTCCACTTT
-	-	TRBJ2-7	TRBV4-1	CASSLERQAAEQYF	TGCGCCAGCAGCCTCGAGAGACAGGCTGCCGAGCAGTACTTC
-	-	TRBJ2-7	TRBV28	CASSLLGASDEQYF	TGTGCCAGCAGTTTATTGGGCGCTAGCGACGAGCAGTACTTC
once	-	TRBJ2-7	TRBV28	CASSREASAKGGEQYF	TGTGCCAGCAGCCGGGAAGCGTCGGCCAAAGGGGGGGAGCAGTACTTC
-	-	TRBJ2-3	TRBV15	CATSRDSQAADTQYF	TGTGCCACCAGCAGAGATTCCCAGGCCGCAGATACGCAGTATTTT
few	TRBD2	TRBJ2-5	TRBV18	CASSPGLAGGSETQYF	TGTGCCAGCTCACCAGGGCTAGCGGGAGGTTCGGAGACCCAGTACTTC
-	-	TRBJ2-1	TRBV29-1	CSAYDVDPNEQFF	TGCAGCGCCTATGATGTCGATCCCAATGAGCAGTTCTTC
-	TRBD1	TRBJ1-2	TRBV5-6	CASSAYGTGYYGYTF	TGTGCCAGCAGCGCCTACGGGACAGGTTACTATGGCTACACCTTC
-	-	TRBJ1-4	TRBV7-9	CASSLAGLREKLFF	TGTGCCAGCAGCTTAGCAGGGCTGAGGGAAAAACTGTTTTTT
-	TRBD1	TRBJ2-2	TRBV30	CASPGQGNTGELFF	TGTGCCTCTCCGGGACAGGGTAACACCGGGGAGCTGTTTTTT
-	-	TRBJ1-2	TRBV5-5	CASSLATGRTYGYTF	TGTGCCAGCAGCTTGGCGACGGGCCGGACCTATGGCTACACCTTC
-	-	TRBJ1-4	TRBV6-4	CASSPGSGNEKLFF	TGTGCCAGCAGTCCAGGGAGTGGTAATGAAAAACTGTTTTTT
-	-	TRBJ2-7	TRBV11-2	CASSPIRYSSSYEQYF	TGTGCCAGCAGCCCAATCCGGTACTCAAGCTCCTACGAGCAGTACTTC